Listed here are 26 T cell receptor beta chains from one sample, sequenced in a study of blood T cell repertoires in COVID-19. Sequenced by immunoSEQ multiplex PCR; TCRdb stores in-frame clones only, minus some. This table holds over 130,000 clones, over 75% found once. Sequencing was carried out using PBMCs or T cells enriched from blood (not recorded which). These receptors all stem from a woman between 50 and 59 years old who had recovered from COVID-19.

V is TRBV19 and J is TRBJ2-7, with 16 bases lining up with TRBD2. CDR3 length equals 15 residues. Trimming removed 5 bases from V and 7 bases from J; junction bases left unmatched: 5. CDR1 and CDR2 from the germline V gene are LNHDA and SQIVND (reference sequence). This CDR3 reads CASSPLGLAGGEQYF. The CDR3 DNA follows: TGTGCCAGTAGTCCCTTGGGACTAGCGGGAGGGGAGCAGTACTTC.

This clone has only one observation. This sequence joins TRBV7-9 and TRBJ2-7; 8 bases map to TRBD1. Germline CDR1 SEHNR, CDR2 FQNEAQ (reference sequence). The CDR3 has 16 residues. The trim removed 5 bases at V and 3 bases at J, leaving 12 bases unmatched. The CDR3 reads CASSPDPGQALYEQYF. For the CDR3, the DNA is TGTGCCAGCAGCCCCGATCCGGGACAGGCTCTCTACGAGCAGTACTTC. The variable domain in full, completed from reference TRBV7-9 and TRBJ2-7, reads DTGVSQNPRHKITKRGQNVTFRCDPISEHNRLYWYRQTLGQGPEFLTYFQNEAQLEKSRLLSDRFSAERPKGSFSTLEIQRTEQGDSAMYLCASSPDPGQALYEQYFGPGTRLTVT.

V is TRBV5-1 and J is TRBJ1-1; 10 bases fit TRBD1. V was clipped by 4 bases and J by 5 bases; unmatched bases: 8. The CDR3 length is 15 residues. Germline V gene sequence: CDR1 SGHRS, CDR2 YFSETQ. CDR3 in amino acids: CASSLGDRGLTEAFF. The CDR3 DNA reads as TGCGCCAGCAGCCTAGGCGACAGGGGGCTGACTGAAGCTTTCTTT.

CDR3 DNA sequence: TGTGCCAGCAGCCATGAAGACAGGGGGCCCGAGATTGATACGCAGTATTTT. This gives the protein CASSHEDRGPEIDTQYF. The J gene is TRBJ2-3, the V gene TRBV3-1 (or the pseudogene TRBV3-2); 10 bases are a match to TRBD1. This CDR3 region has 17 residues. The J segment lost 6 bases and the V segment lost 3 bases, leaving 12 bases of the junction unmatched. Per the germline V gene, CDR1 is LGHDT and CDR2 is YNNKEL (reference sequence).

V usage is TRBV21-1 and J usage is TRBJ1-1. TRBV21-1 is an annotated pseudogene. The CDR3 is 13 residues long. The CDR3: CASSKSPGGEAFF. CDR3 bases: TGTGCCAGCAGCAAATCGCCGGGCGGGGAAGCTTTCTTT.

This clone was counted between two and nine times. One end of the junction varies from germline; a read error may be responsible. This sequence joins TRBV28 and TRBJ2-1; D not certain. CDR3 length: 15 amino acids. Per the germline V gene, CDR1 is MDHEN and CDR2 is SYDVKM. The CDR3 DNA sequence: TGTGCCAGCAGCTTATTGGTAGGCAGGAAAAATGAGCAGTTCTTC. Translation gives CASSLLVGRKNEQFF.

The chain has TRBV5-5 and TRBJ2-1; 7 nucleotides agree with TRBD2. V gave up 2 bases and J gave up 7 bases; unmatched junction bases: 6. Germline CDR1 and CDR2: SGHKS and YYEKEE (reference sequence). The CDR3 runs to 14 residues. CDR3 sequence reads: CASSFLWGGNEQFF. The CDR3 bases are TGTGCCAGCAGCTTCTTGTGGGGAGGGAATGAGCAGTTCTTC.

V is TRBV6-5 and J is TRBJ1-2, with 8 bases identical to TRBD1. Germline V gives CDR1 MNHEY, CDR2 SVGAGI. V gave up 6 bases and J gave up 4 bases; unmatched junction bases: 7. There are 14 residues in the CDR3. The CDR3 coding sequence is TGTGCCAGCAGGGACAGGGCGTATGGCTATGGCTACACCTTC. Its translation: CASRDRAYGYGYTF.

J is TRBJ2-1 and V is TRBV4-1, with D perhaps TRBD1 (5 bases). The germline gives CDR1 MGHRA, CDR2 YSYEKL. CDR3 length: 15 residues. Deletions cut 1 base from V and 4 bases from J, with 11 bases between. The CDR3 DNA reads TGCGCCAGCAGCCAAGTCAGGGTGACATACAATGAGCAGTTCTTC. It encodes CASSQVRVTYNEQFF.

The rearrangement links TRBV18 to TRBJ1-4; D unresolved. The CDR3 spans 13 residues. Germline CDR1 reads KGHSH; CDR2 reads LQKENI. V lost 3 bases and J lost 7, with 9 bases in between. The CDR3 DNA follows: TGTGCCAGCTCACCGGACTCATTTGAAAAACTGTTTTTT. It specifies CASSPDSFEKLFF.

This sequence joins TRBV28 and TRBJ1-6; no clear D gene. Germline V gives CDR1 MDHEN, CDR2 SYDVKM. V was clipped by 4 bases and J by 8 bases, with 12 bases between them. This CDR3 is built from 14 residues. CDR3 sequence reads: CASSSGRRDSPLHF. For the CDR3, the DNA is TGTGCCAGCAGTTCCGGGAGAAGGGATTCACCCCTCCACTTT.

The chain is built from TRBV14 and TRBJ2-7; 7 bases fit TRBD2. Germline CDR1 SGHDN, CDR2 FVKESK. V was pared by 0 bases and J by 0 bases, with 5 bases of the junction left unmatched. The CDR3 sequence is 16 residues long. The CDR3 region is CASSQESGRVSYEQYF. The DNA of the CDR3 is TGTGCCAGCAGCCAAGAATCGGGGAGGGTCTCCTACGAGCAGTACTTC.

Of note for this clone: Germline and junction disagree at one end, which may indicate a read error. V usage is TRBV2 and J usage is TRBJ1-3; 7 bases are shared with TRBD1. Germline CDR1 and CDR2: SNHLY and FYNNEI. This CDR3 comprises 21 residues. The CDR3 DNA reads as TGTGCCACCAGTGGCACGCCCGAACCGCGACAGGGACAATACTCTGGAAACACCATATATTTT. Its translation: CATSGTPEPRQGQYSGNTIYF.

This clone has a handful of counts. The chain uses TRBV5-8 and TRBJ2-2, with 11 bases that match TRBD2. Germline V gives CDR1 SGHTS, CDR2 YDEGEE. The CDR3 extends over 17 amino acids. With 3 bases clipped from V and 2 bases from J, the junction kept 6 bases outside the gene matches. CDR3 sequence reads: CASSSPGLAVNTGELFF. CDR3 DNA sequence: TGTGCCAGCAGCTCACCGGGACTAGCGGTTAACACCGGGGAGCTGTTTTTT.

The chain recombines TRBV19 with TRBJ2-3; 12 bases agree with TRBD1. The CDR3 length is 16 residues. The germline gives CDR1 LNHDA, CDR2 SQIVND (reference sequence). The junction had 6 bases not matched to a gene; V was cut back by 3 bases and J by 5 bases. This chain's CDR3 is CASSMGQGASRDTQYF. In nucleotides, the CDR3 is TGTGCCAGTAGTATGGGACAGGGGGCAAGTAGAGATACGCAGTATTTT.

V and J are TRBV6-5 and TRBJ1-2; 8 bases are a match to TRBD1. The CDR3 loop spans 16 amino acids. The germline gives CDR1 MNHEY, CDR2 SVGAGI. With 4 bases clipped from V and 5 bases from J, the junction kept 12 bases outside the gene matches. The CDR3 is CASSSTPGQEKYGYTF. CDR3 in DNA: TGTGCCAGCAGTTCCACCCCGGGACAGGAAAAGTATGGCTACACCTTC.

This chain uses TRBV5-1 with TRBJ2-3; TRBD2 is a possible D gene (6 bases). V lost 0 bases, J lost 0 bases, and 14 bases lay in between. Germline V gene sequence: CDR1 SGHRS, CDR2 YFSETQ. The CDR3 runs to 17 residues. The CDR3 DNA sequence: TGCGCCAGCAGCTTGGCTAGAACTAGCTTTAGCACAGATACGCAGTATTTT. Its translation is CASSLARTSFSTDTQYF.

The chain uses TRBV7-2 and TRBJ1-3; the D is unclear. CDR3 size: 13 residues. The germline V gene has CDR1 SGHTA and CDR2 FQGNSA. Trimming shortened V by 5 bases and J by 6 bases, and 11 bases separated the two germline ends. CDR3 loop: CASSEEFTNTIYF. The CDR3 DNA sequence: TGTGCCAGCAGCGAGGAATTTACAAACACCATATATTTT.

For the CDR3, the DNA is TGTGCCAGCAGCCAAGGAGGGGACAGGGCCCACGAGCAGTACTTC. Protein sequence: CASSQGGDRAHEQYF. The V gene is TRBV4-2, the J gene TRBJ2-7, with 9 bases aligning to TRBD1. Trimming cost V 1 base and J 5 bases; bases outside gene matches: 6. The CDR3 covers 15 residues. The V gene's germline CDR1 is LGHNA and CDR2 YNFKEQ.

The J gene is TRBJ1-5, the V gene TRBV23-1; 7 nucleotides agree with TRBD1. TRBV23-1 is known as an ORF, though its function is uncertain. Trimming cost V 3 bases and J 10 bases; bases outside gene matches: 15. The CDR3 is 16 residues long. The CDR3 loop reads CASSHLAGGQFEPQHF. CDR3 DNA: TGCGCCAGCAGTCATTTGGCCGGGGGACAGTTTGAACCCCAGCATTTT.

V gene TRBV5-4 combines with J gene TRBJ2-2; 10 bases line up with TRBD1. The germline CDR1 and CDR2 sequences are SGHNT and YYREEE (reference sequence). The CDR3 loop spans 16 amino acids. After removal of 2 bases from V and 0 bases from J, the junction contained 1 base not matched to a gene. The CDR3 loop reads CASSFGQGANTGELFF. The CDR3, as DNA: TGTGCCAGCAGCTTCGGACAGGGGGCGAACACCGGGGAGCTGTTTTTT.

J is TRBJ2-5 and V is TRBV3-1 (or the pseudogene TRBV3-2), with TRBD1 matching 7 bases. Germline V lookup: CDR1 LGHDT, CDR2 YNNKEL (reference sequence). The V segment lost 4 bases and the J segment 1 base; nucleotides outside the gene matches: 0. The CDR3 loop spans 13 amino acids. This CDR3 is CASSRTGQETQYF. CDR3 bases: TGTGCCAGCAGCCGGACAGGCCAAGAGACCCAGTACTTC.

This clone was observed a single time. The V and J genes are TRBV2 and TRBJ2-1, with D possibly TRBD1 on 6 matching bases. The germline CDR1 and CDR2 sequences are SNHLY and FYNNEI. V lost 4 bases and J lost 8, with 18 bases in between. The CDR3 spans 15 residues. CDR3 region: CASSGDSTPGDEQFF. CDR3 coding DNA: TGTGCCAGCAGTGGCGACAGCACTCCAGGGGATGAGCAGTTCTTC.

Only a few counts were recorded for this clone. The J gene is TRBJ1-1, the V gene TRBV28; maybe TRBD1 (6 bases). V was cut by 7 bases and J by 1 base, with 19 bases left in between. The CDR3 sequence is 16 residues long. CDR1 MDHEN and CDR2 SYDVKM come from the germline V gene. CDR3 region: CASTASGQGRNTEAFF. Written as DNA, the CDR3 is TGTGCCAGCACCGCCTCTGGGCAGGGGAGGAACACTGAAGCTTTCTTT. Full variable domain (missing parts from reference TRBV28 and TRBJ1-1): DVKVTQSSRYLVKRTGEKVFLECVQDMDHENMFWYRQDPGLGLRLIYFSYDVKMKEKGDIPEGYSVSREKKERFSLILESASTNQTSMYLCASTASGQGRNTEAFFGQGTRLTVV.

The rearrangement uses TRBV6-5 and TRBJ1-2; D is undetermined. Trimming removed 4 bases from V and 4 bases from J, with 10 bases in between. The CDR3 runs to 13 residues. Germline V lookup: CDR1 MNHEY, CDR2 SVGAGI. The CDR3 sequence: CASSFEAGYGYTF. CDR3 in DNA: TGTGCCAGCAGTTTCGAGGCGGGCTATGGCTACACCTTC.

This chain joins TRBV28 and TRBJ2-2; D is perhaps TRBD2 (5 bases). The V gene lost 7 bases and the J gene lost 9 bases, with 21 bases spanning the gap. The CDR3 contains 15 residues. Germline values: CDR1 MDHEN, CDR2 SYDVKM. This chain's CDR3 is CASTPHASPHRELFF. In DNA form, the CDR3 reads TGTGCCAGCACCCCTCATGCTAGCCCCCACCGGGAGCTGTTTTTT.